Shown below are 20 T cell receptor beta chains from a single sample sequenced in a study of Ad26.COV2.S vaccination and SARS-CoV-2 variants. Sequencing was performed with immunoSEQ multiplex PCR; in TCRdb, only in-frame clones are kept and a portion is missing. This sample has about 400,000 clones, with about 92% found just once. Indicated treatment: some 19 received Ad26.COV2.S at low or high dose, single or two shots; about 5 received placebo; per-sample allocation not given. All samples were drawn on day 63, counting from the first vaccine or placebo injection. Source: peripheral blood, taken in a trial of Ad26.COV2.S vaccine versus placebo. All receptors derive from a person aged 18-60 years who received the Ad26.COV2.S COVID-19 vaccine or a placebo.

J is TRBJ1-5 and V is TRBV19; TRBD1 is a possible D gene (6 bases). The V end lost 7 bases, the J end lost 0 bases, and 19 bases lay between the germline ends. The CDR3 has 17 residues. Germline values: CDR1 LNHDA, CDR2 SQIVND (reference sequence). The DNA of the CDR3 is TGTGCCAGTACGGTCGGGGGGGCCGGATATAGCAATCAGCCCCAGCATTTT. Translating it yields CASTVGGAGYSNQPQHF.

The chain couples TRBV5-1 to TRBJ1-1, with 8 positions matching TRBD1. The germline V gene encodes CDR1 SGHRS and CDR2 YFSETQ. V trimming: 0 bases; J trimming: 5 bases; junction bases outside the gene matches: 9. The CDR3 sequence is 16 residues long. The CDR3 region is CASSLGPGGARTEAFF. The DNA for the CDR3 is TGCGCCAGCAGCTTGGGCCCAGGGGGCGCAAGGACTGAAGCTTTCTTT.

This chain links TRBV2 with TRBJ1-2, with D possibly being TRBD1 (5 bases). This CDR3 contains 13 residues. Deletions cut 10 bases from V and 5 bases from J, with 17 bases between. Germline V gene lookup returns CDR1 SNHLY and CDR2 FYNNEI. The CDR3 DNA is TGTGCCACCTCTGATGGGGGTCGGTATGGCTACACCTTC. It yields the protein CATSDGGRYGYTF.

This sequence joins TRBV6-6 and TRBJ2-7; TRBD2 is a possible D gene (6 bases). The germline gives CDR1 MNHNY, CDR2 SVGAGI (reference sequence). V lost 6 bases and J lost 2, with 17 bases in between. The CDR3 is 15 residues long. CDR3 bases: TGTGCCAGCAGGGCCCGGAGGGACGGCACCTACGAGCAGTACTTC. This translates into CASRARRDGTYEQYF.

The sample holds one count of this clone. This chain uses TRBV7-2 with TRBJ2-7, with D hard to call. Germline CDR1 SGHTA, CDR2 FQGNSA. V lost 1 base, J lost 0 bases, and 7 bases lay in between. The CDR3 has 14 residues. The CDR3 bases are TGTGCCAGCAGCTTAGTACCCGGCTCCTACGAGCAGTACTTC. It translates to CASSLVPGSYEQYF.

The chain combines TRBV15 with TRBJ2-3, with 7 bases aligning to TRBD2. The germline V gene encodes CDR1 LNHNV and CDR2 YYDKDF (reference sequence). This CDR3 contains 14 residues. J lost 3 bases, V lost 3 bases, and 3 bases had no gene match. CDR3 sequence (DNA): TGTGCCACCAGCAGCGGGGGGAGGACAGATACGCAGTATTTT. Translation: CATSSGGRTDTQYF.

The V and J genes are TRBV4-1 and TRBJ2-5; D remains unclear. The CDR3 has 14 residues. CDR1 and CDR2 (germline): MGHRA, YSYEKL. The ends were cut back, 4 bases at V and 5 bases at J, with 14 bases in the middle. Written as DNA, the CDR3 is TGCGCCAGCAGCCCCTCTCCGGTGGGGGAGACCCAGTACTTC. Amino acid sequence: CASSPSPVGETQYF.

The rearrangement links TRBV27 to TRBJ1-2; the D gene is possibly TRBD1 (5 bases). The V and J ends lost 7 bases and 0 bases respectively, with 9 bases between them. Looked up from germline, CDR1 is MNHEY and CDR2 is SMNVEV (reference sequence). The CDR3 loop spans 13 amino acids. CDR3 nucleotide sequence: TGTGCCAGCAAGACAGCAGCTAACTATGGCTACACCTTC. Protein: CASKTAANYGYTF.

The chain links TRBV6-2 or TRBV6-3 to TRBJ2-5; 13 bases map to TRBD2. Losses at the gene ends were 4 bases for V and 3 bases for J; bases not matched to a gene: 5. Germline-derived CDR1 and CDR2 are MNHEY and SVGEGT. The length of the CDR3 is 16 residues. The CDR3 sequence is CASSFGLAGAKETQYF. CDR3 coding DNA: TGTGCCAGCAGTTTCGGACTAGCGGGGGCGAAAGAGACCCAGTACTTC.

The V gene is TRBV6-5, the J gene TRBJ1-2, with a possible D match to TRBD1 (5 bases). The CDR3 sequence is 16 residues long. The germline CDR1 and CDR2 sequences are MNHEY and SVGAGI. Trimming left V 3 bases short and J 1 base short, with 15 bases between. The CDR3 is CASSYGLSGGNYGYTF. The CDR3 DNA reads as TGTGCCAGCAGTTATGGCCTTTCGGGGGGTAACTATGGCTACACCTTC.

The gene calls are TRBV10-3 and TRBJ1-4, with 9 bases lining up with TRBD1. CDR1 is ENHRY, CDR2 SYGVKD, per germline. CDR3 size: 14 residues. J gave up 2 bases and V 8 bases, and 3 bases lay outside the gene matches. CDR3 sequence reads: CAIGGTGTNEKLFF. The CDR3 DNA follows: TGTGCCATCGGTGGGACAGGGACTAATGAAAAACTGTTTTTT.

The V and J genes are TRBV7-2 and TRBJ2-7; the D is unclear. The CDR3 contains 15 residues. Germline values: CDR1 SGHTA, CDR2 FQGNSA. V gave up 5 bases and J gave up 1 base, with 15 bases separating them. The CDR3 DNA reads as TGTGCCAGCAGCCCAGACATACGTAAATCCTACGAGCAGTACTTC. Translation gives CASSPDIRKSYEQYF. Complete variable domain (other parts from reference TRBV7-2 and TRBJ2-7): GAGVSQSPSNKVTEKGKDVELRCDPISGHTALYWYRQSLGQGLEFLIYFQGNSAPDKSGLPSDRFSAERTGGSVSTLTIQRTQQEDSAVYLCASSPDIRKSYEQYFGPGTRLTVT.

The CDR3: CASSRAGRDNQPQHF. CDR3 sequence (DNA): TGTGCCAGCAGTAGAGCGGGACGGGACAATCAGCCCCAGCATTTT. J is TRBJ1-5 and V is TRBV6-5; tentative D call: TRBD1 (5 bases). The germline gives CDR1 MNHEY, CDR2 SVGAGI. The V end lost 5 bases, the J end lost 3 bases, and 14 bases lay between the germline ends. This CDR3 has 15 residues.

This chain connects TRBV5-1 to TRBJ2-1, with 7 bases that match TRBD1. The CDR3 is 15 residues long. Germline V gives CDR1 SGHRS, CDR2 YFSETQ. The V and J ends lost 4 bases and 0 bases, in that order; junction bases with no gene match: 4. CDR3 coding DNA: TGCGCCAGCAGCATCCGGGACAGCTCCTACAATGAGCAGTTCTTC. It codes for CASSIRDSSYNEQFF.

The CDR3 reads CASSSFVEQYF. In DNA, the CDR3 is TGCGCCAGCTCCTCCTTCGTGGAGCAGTACTTC. The rearrangement uses TRBV10-2 and TRBJ2-7; D ambiguous. Germline values: CDR1 WSHSY, CDR2 SAAADI. V was cut by 8 bases and J by 7 bases, with 12 bases left in between. The CDR3 spans 11 residues.

This clone was detected once. V gene TRBV27 combines with J gene TRBJ2-3, with D possibly being TRBD1 (5 bases). The germline V gene has CDR1 MNHEY and CDR2 SMNVEV (reference sequence). The length of the CDR3 is 15 residues. Trimming pared 2 bases from V and 1 base from J, leaving 10 bases between. The DNA for the CDR3 is TGTGCCAGCAGTTTAGCAGGGCACCGCACAGATACGCAGTATTTT. Translation gives CASSLAGHRTDTQYF.

The chain is built from TRBV14 and TRBJ2-7, with 7 bases aligning to TRBD2. The CDR3 length is 15 residues. V lost 1 base to trimming and J lost 3 bases; unmatched junction nucleotides: 6. CDR1 and CDR2 from the germline V gene are SGHDN and FVKESK. The CDR3: CASSQVRGSHYEQYF. DNA of the CDR3: TGTGCCAGCAGCCAAGTGCGGGGGTCCCACTACGAGCAGTACTTC.

This chain connects TRBV27 to TRBJ2-7; D is perhaps TRBD2 (6 bases). Trimming pared 2 bases from V and 7 bases from J, leaving 18 bases between. The CDR3 is 15 amino acids. Germline CDR1 reads MNHEY; CDR2 reads SMNVEV (reference sequence). CDR3 in amino acids: CASSLSFDGTGEQYF. In DNA, the CDR3 is TGTGCCAGCAGTTTAAGCTTCGACGGGACTGGAGAGCAGTACTTC.

The chain employs TRBV19 and TRBJ2-2, with TRBD1 identical over 9 bases. The CDR3 spans 14 residues. With 6 bases clipped from V and 5 bases from J, the junction kept 4 bases outside the gene matches. Germline loops: CDR1 LNHDA, CDR2 SQIVND (reference sequence). For the CDR3, the DNA is TGTGCCAGTAGCTGGGACAGGGCGACCGGGGAGCTGTTTTTT. It codes for CASSWDRATGELFF.

This clone was seen more than once but under ten times. The chain couples TRBV12-3 or TRBV12-4 to TRBJ1-5, with D unclear. V was shortened by 6 bases and J by 7 bases, with 10 bases between the two germline ends. This CDR3 region has 12 residues. This chain's CDR3 is CASSRPRQPQHF. The CDR3 coding sequence is TGTGCCAGCAGCAGGCCAAGGCAGCCCCAGCATTTT.